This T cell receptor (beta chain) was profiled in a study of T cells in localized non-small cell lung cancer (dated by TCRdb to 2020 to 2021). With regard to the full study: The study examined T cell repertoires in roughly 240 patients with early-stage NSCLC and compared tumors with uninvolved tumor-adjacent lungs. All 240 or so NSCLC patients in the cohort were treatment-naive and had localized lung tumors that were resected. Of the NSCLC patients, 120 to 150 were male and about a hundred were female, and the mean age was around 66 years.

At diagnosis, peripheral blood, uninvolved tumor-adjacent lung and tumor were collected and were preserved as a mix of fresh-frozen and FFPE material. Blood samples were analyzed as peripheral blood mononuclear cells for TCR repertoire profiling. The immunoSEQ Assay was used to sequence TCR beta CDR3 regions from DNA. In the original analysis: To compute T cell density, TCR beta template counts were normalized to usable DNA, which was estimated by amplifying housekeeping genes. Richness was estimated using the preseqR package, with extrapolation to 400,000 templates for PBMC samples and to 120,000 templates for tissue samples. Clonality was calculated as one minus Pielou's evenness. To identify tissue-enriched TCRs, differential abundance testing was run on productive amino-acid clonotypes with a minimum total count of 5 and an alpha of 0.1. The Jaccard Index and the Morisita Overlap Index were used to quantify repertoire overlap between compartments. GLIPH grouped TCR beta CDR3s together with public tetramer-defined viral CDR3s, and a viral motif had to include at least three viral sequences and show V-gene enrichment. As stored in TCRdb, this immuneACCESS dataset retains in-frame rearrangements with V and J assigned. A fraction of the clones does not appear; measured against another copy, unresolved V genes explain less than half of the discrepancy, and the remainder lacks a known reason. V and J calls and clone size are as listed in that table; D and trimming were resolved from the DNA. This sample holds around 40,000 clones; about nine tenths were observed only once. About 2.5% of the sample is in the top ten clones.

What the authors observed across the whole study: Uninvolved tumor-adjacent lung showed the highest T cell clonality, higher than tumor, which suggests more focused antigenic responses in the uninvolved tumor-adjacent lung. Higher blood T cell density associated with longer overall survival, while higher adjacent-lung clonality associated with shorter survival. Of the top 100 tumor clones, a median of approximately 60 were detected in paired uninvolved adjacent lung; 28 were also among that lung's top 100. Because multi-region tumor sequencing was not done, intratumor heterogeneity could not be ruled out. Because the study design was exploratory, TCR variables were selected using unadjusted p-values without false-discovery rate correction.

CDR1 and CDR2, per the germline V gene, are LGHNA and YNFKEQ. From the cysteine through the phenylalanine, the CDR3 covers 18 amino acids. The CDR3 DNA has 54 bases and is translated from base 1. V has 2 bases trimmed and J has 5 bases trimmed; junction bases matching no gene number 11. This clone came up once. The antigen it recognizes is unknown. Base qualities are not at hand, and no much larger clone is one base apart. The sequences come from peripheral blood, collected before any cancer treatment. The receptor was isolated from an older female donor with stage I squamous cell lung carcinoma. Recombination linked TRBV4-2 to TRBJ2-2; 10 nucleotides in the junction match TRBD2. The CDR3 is CASSQPGGLAGETGELFF. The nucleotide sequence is TGTGCCAGCAGCCAACCTGGTGGGCTAGCGGGAGAAACCGGGGAGCTGTTTTTT.